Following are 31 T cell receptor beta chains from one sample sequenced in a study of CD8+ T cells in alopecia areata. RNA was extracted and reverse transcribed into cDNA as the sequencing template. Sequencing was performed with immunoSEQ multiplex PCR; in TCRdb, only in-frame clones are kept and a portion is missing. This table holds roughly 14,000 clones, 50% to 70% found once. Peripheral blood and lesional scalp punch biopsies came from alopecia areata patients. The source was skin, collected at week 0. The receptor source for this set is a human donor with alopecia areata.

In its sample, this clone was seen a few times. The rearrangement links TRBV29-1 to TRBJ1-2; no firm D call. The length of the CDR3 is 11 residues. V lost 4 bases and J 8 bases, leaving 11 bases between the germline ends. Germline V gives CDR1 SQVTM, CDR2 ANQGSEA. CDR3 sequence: CSVVTVNGYTF. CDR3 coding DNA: TGCAGCGTTGTAACCGTCAACGGCTACACCTTC.

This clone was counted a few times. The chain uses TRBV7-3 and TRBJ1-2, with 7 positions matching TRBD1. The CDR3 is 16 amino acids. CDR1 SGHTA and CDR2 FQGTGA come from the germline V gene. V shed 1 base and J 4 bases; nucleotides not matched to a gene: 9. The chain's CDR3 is CASSLSQGRGTYGYTF. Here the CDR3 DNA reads TGTGCCAGCAGCTTAAGCCAAGGCAGGGGGACCTATGGCTACACCTTC.

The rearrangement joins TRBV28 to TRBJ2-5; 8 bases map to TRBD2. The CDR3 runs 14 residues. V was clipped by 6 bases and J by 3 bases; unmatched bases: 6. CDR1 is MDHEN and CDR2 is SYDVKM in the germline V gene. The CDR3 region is CASSPAGVEETQYF. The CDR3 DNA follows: TGTGCCAGCAGCCCAGCGGGGGTGGAAGAGACCCAGTACTTC.

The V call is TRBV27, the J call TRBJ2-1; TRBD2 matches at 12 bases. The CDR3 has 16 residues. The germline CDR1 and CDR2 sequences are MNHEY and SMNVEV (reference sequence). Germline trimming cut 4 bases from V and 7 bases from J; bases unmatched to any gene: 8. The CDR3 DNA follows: TGTGCCAGCAGTTCCCTAGCGGGGGGGCCGGGGAATGAGCAGTTCTTC. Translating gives CASSSLAGGPGNEQFF.

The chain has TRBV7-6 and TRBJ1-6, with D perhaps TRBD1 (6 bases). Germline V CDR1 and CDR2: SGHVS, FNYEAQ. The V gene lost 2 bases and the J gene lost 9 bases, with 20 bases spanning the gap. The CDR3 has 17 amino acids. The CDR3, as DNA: TGTGCCAGCAGCTTAATCCCCGGCAGGGGTGGGCCTTCACCCCTCCACTTT. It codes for CASSLIPGRGGPSPLHF.

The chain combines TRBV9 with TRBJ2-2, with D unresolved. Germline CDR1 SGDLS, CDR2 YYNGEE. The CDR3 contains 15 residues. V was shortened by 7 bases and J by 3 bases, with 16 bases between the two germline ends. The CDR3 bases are TGTGCCAGCTCCGGGTCTAGTGCGTACACCGGGGAGCTGTTTTTT. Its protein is CASSGSSAYTGELFF.

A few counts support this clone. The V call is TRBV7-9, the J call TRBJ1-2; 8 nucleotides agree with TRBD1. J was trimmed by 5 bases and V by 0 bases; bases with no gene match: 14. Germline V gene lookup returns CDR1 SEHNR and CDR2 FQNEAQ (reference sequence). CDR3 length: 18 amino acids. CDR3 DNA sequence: TGTGCCAGCAGCTTAGCCCCTAAGGCAGGGGGCATAGGGTATGGCTACACCTTC. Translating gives CASSLAPKAGGIGYGYTF.

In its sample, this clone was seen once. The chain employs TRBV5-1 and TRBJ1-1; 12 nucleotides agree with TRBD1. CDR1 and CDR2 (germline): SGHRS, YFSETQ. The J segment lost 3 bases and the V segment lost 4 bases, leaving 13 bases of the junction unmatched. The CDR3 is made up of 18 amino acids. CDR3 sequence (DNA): TGCGCCAGCAGCAGGAAACCGGGACAGGGGGCTTCGGACACTGAAGCTTTCTTT. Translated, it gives CASSRKPGQGASDTEAFF.

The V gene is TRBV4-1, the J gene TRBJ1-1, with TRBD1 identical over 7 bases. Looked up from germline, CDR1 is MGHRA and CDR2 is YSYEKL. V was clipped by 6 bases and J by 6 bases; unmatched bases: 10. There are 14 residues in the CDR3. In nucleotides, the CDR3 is TGCGCCAGCAGTGAGGGGGCGAGAAGGCCTGAAGCTTTCTTT. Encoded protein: CASSEGARRPEAFF.

The CDR3 sequence is CASSWTSEGDTQYF. DNA of the CDR3: TGTGCCAGCAGTTGGACTAGCGAGGGAGATACGCAGTATTTT. V gene TRBV28 combines with J gene TRBJ2-3; TRBD2 agrees at 9 bases. The V gene end was trimmed by 4 bases and the J gene end by 5 bases; junction bases not matched to a gene: 4. The germline V gene encodes CDR1 MDHEN and CDR2 SYDVKM. The CDR3 is made up of 14 amino acids.

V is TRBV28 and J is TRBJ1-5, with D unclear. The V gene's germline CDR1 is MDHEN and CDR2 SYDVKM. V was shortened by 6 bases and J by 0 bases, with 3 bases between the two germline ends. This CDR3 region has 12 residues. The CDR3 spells CASSDSNQPQHF. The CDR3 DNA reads TGTGCCAGCAGCGATAGCAATCAGCCCCAGCATTTT.

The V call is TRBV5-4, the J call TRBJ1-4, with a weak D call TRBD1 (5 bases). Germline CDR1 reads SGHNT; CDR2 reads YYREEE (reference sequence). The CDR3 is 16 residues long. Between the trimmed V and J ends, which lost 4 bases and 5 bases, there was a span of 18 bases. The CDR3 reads CASSQDKGILNEKLFF. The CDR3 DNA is TGTGCCAGCAGCCAAGATAAGGGGATACTCAATGAAAAACTGTTTTTT.

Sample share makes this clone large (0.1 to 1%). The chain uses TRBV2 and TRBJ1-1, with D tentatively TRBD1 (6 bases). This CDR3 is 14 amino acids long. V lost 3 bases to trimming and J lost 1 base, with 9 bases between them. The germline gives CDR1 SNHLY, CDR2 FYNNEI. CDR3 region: CASSEQGRNTEAFF. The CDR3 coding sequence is TGTGCCAGCAGTGAGCAGGGGAGGAACACTGAAGCTTTCTTT.

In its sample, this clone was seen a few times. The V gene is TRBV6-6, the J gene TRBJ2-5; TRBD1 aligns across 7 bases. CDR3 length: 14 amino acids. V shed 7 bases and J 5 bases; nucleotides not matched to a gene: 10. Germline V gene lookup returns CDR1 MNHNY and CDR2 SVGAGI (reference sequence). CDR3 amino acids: CASKDTGDRETQYF. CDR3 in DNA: TGTGCCAGCAAAGACACAGGGGACCGGGAGACCCAGTACTTC.

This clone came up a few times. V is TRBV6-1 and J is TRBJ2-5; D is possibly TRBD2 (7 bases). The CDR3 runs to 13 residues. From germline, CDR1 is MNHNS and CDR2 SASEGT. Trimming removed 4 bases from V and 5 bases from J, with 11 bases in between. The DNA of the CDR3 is TGTGCCAGCAGTGGGGGGGGCTGGGAGACCCAGTACTTC. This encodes CASSGGGWETQYF.

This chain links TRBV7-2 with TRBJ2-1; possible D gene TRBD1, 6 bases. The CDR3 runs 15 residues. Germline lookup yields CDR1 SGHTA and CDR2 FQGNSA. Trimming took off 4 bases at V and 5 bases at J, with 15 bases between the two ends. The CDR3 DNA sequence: TGTGCCAGCAGCTCGGCTGGACAGCGGAACAATGAGCAGTTCTTC. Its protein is CASSSAGQRNNEQFF.

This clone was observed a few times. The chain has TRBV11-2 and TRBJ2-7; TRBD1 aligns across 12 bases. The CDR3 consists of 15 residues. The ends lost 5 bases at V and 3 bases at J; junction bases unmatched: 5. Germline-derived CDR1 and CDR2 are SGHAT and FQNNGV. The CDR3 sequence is CASSPGTGGVYEQYF. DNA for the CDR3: TGTGCCAGCAGCCCAGGGACAGGGGGCGTCTACGAGCAGTACTTC.

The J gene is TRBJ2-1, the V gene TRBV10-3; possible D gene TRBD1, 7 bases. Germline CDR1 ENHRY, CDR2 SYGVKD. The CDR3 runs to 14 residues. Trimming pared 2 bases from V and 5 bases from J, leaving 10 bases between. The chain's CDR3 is CAISEGRGDNEQFF. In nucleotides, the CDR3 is TGTGCCATCAGTGAGGGCAGGGGGGACAATGAGCAGTTCTTC.

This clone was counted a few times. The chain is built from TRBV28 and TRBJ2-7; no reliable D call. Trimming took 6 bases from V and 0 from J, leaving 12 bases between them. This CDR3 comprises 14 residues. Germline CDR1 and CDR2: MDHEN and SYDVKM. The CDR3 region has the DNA TGTGCCAGCAGCCTCCTACTATACTCCTACGAGCAGTACTTC. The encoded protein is CASSLLLYSYEQYF.

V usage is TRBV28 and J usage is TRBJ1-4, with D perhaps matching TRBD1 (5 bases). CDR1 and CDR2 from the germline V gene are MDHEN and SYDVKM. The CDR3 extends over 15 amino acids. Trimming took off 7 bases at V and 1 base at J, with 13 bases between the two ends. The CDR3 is CASIHPGGTNEKLFF. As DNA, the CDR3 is TGTGCCAGCATCCACCCCGGGGGAACTAATGAAAAACTGTTTTTT.

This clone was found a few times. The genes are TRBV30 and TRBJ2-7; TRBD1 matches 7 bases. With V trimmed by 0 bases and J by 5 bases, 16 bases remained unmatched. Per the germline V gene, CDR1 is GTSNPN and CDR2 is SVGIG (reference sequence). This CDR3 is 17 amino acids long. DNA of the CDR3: TGTGCCTGGAGTGTACAAGGGGCCCGAACAGGGGTGCACGAGCAGTACTTC. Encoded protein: CAWSVQGARTGVHEQYF.

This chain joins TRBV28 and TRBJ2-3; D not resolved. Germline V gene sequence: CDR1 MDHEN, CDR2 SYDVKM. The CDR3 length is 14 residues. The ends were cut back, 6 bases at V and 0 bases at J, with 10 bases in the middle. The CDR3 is CASRGSSSTDTQYF. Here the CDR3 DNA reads TGTGCCAGCAGAGGTTCCAGTAGCACAGATACGCAGTATTTT.

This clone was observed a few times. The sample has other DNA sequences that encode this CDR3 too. CDR3 DNA: TGTGCCTGGAGTGTACTTCGGGGACGGGGAAGGAGTGGACGATCCTATGGCTACACCTTC. Translating gives CAWSVLRGRGRSGRSYGYTF. The chain uses TRBV30 and TRBJ1-2; weak D call: TRBD1 (5 bases). The germline V and J ends were trimmed by 0 bases and 4 bases, with 30 bases remaining between them. CDR3 length: 20 amino acids. Germline CDR1 and CDR2: GTSNPN and SVGIG (reference sequence).

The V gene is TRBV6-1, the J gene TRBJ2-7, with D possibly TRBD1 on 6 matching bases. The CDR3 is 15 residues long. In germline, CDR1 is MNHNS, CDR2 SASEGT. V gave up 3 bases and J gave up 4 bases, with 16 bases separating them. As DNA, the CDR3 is TGTGCCAGCAGTGACGGGCGTGGGGGCCCATACGAGCAGTACTTC. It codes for CASSDGRGGPYEQYF.

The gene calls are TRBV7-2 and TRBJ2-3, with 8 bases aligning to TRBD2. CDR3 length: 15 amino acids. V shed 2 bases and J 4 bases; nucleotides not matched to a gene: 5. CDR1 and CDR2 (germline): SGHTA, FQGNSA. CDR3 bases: TGTGCCAGCAGCTTATGGCGGGGGGCCGCAGATACGCAGTATTTT. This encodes CASSLWRGAADTQYF.

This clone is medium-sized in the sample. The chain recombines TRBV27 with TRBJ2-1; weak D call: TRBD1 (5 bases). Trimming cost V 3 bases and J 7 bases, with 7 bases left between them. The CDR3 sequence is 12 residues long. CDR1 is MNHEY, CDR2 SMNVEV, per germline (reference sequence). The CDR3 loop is CASSFQGNEQFF. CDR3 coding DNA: TGTGCCAGCAGTTTTCAGGGAAATGAGCAGTTCTTC.

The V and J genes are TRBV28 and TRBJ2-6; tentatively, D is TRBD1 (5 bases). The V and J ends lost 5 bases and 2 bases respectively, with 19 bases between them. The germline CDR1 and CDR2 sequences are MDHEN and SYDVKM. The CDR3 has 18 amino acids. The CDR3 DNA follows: TGTGCCAGCAGTCCCACAGGCACCGGTCTTCCTGGGGCCAACGTCCTGACTTTC. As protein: CASSPTGTGLPGANVLTF.

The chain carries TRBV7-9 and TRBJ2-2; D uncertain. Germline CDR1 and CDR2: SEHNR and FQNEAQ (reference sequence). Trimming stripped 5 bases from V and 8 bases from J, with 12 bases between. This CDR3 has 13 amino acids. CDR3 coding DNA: TGTGCCAGCAGCCCCCCATCGGTGGGGGAGCTGTTTTTT. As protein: CASSPPSVGELFF.

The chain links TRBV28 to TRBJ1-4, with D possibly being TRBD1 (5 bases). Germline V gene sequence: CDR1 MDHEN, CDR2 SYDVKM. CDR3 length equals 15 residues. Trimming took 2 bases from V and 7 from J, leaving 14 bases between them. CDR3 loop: CASSLPEGLGEKLFF. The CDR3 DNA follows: TGTGCCAGCAGTTTACCGGAGGGGTTAGGTGAAAAACTGTTTTTT.

The CDR3 protein is CASSRERNIQYF. The CDR3 nucleotides are TGTGCCAGCAGTCGGGAGCGAAACATTCAGTACTTC. The rearrangement uses TRBV7-2 and TRBJ2-4, with a weak D call TRBD2 (6 bases). This CDR3 has 12 residues. Germline assignment: CDR1 SGHTA and CDR2 FQGNSA. V was shortened by 6 bases and J by 6 bases, with 9 bases between the two germline ends.

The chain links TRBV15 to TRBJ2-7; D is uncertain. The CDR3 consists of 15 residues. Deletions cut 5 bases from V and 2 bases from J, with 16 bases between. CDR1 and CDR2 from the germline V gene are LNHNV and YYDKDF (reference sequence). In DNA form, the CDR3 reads TGTGCCACCAGCCCCCGAGGTGGTCAGGCCTACGAGCAGTACTTC. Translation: CATSPRGGQAYEQYF.